The source of this TCR beta chain is a study of blood T cell repertoires in COVID-19. Authors' data handling: Cell counts per sample came from amplifying reference gene primers. TCRdb's table, derived via immunoSEQ multiplex PCR, lists solely in-frame clones and lacks some. Clonal size and the V and J genes are those of that table, whereas D and trimming came from the DNA. The sample lists a few hundred thousand clones; 87% were seen once. CDR1 SGHTA and CDR2 FQGNSA come from the germline V gene. After removal of 1 base from V and 4 bases from J, the junction contained 7 bases not matched to a gene. The CDR3 is 15 residues long.

Sequenced material: PBMCs or T cells enriched from blood (not recorded which). The receptor was isolated from a woman in her twenties or thirties who had recovered from COVID-19. The V and J genes are TRBV7-2 and TRBJ2-7, with 7 nucleotides matching TRBD1. CDR3 loop: CASSLEVTGTYEQYF. CDR3 sequence (DNA): TGTGCCAGCAGCTTAGAGGTGACAGGGACATACGAGCAGTACTTC.